The clone carrying this TCR beta chain occurred a few times. Its antigen is unidentified. From the 5' RACE reads, TCRdb called clonotypes with MiXCR, one entry per CDR3 protein. The sample consists of some 62,000 distinct CDR3 sequences, almost 9% of them appearing once. This CDR3 is built from 15 residues. J gave up 0 bases and V 5 bases, and 4 bases lay outside the gene matches. The germline V gene has CDR1 SGHTA and CDR2 FQGNSA. This sample stems from a study of early T cells in non-severe SARS-CoV-2 infection. General study findings and limits: Clonotype matching in VDJdb favored anti-spike CD8 responses and did not capture private and CD4 specificities.

The genes are TRBV7-2 and TRBJ2-7; 10 nucleotides align to TRBD2. Material: whole blood, obtained at baseline. This sequence originates from an adult who was a healthcare worker with PCR-confirmed SARS-CoV-2 infection or an uninfected control (not recorded which). The DNA for the CDR3 is TGTGCCAGCAGCGTGGGACTAGCGCTCTCCTACGAGCAGTACTTC. Amino acid sequence: CASSVGLALSYEQYF.